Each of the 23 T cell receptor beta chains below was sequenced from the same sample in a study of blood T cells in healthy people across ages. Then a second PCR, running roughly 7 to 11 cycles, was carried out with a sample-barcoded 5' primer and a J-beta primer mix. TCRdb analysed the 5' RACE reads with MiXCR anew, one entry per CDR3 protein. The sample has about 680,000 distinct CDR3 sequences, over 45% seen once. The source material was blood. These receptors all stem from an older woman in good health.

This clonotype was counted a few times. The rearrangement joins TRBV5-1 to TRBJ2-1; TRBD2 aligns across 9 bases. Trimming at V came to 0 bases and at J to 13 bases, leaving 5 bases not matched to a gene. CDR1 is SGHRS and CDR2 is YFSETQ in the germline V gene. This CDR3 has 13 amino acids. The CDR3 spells CASSLVIAGDQFF. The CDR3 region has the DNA TGCGCCAGCAGCTTGGTTATAGCGGGGGACCAGTTCTTC. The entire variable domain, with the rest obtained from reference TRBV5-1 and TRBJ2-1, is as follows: KAGVTQTPRYLIKTRGQQVTLSCSPISGHRSVSWYQQTPGQGLQFLFEYFSETQRNKGNFPGRFSGRQFSNSRSEMNVSTLELGDSALYLCASSLVIAGDQFFGPGTRLTVL.

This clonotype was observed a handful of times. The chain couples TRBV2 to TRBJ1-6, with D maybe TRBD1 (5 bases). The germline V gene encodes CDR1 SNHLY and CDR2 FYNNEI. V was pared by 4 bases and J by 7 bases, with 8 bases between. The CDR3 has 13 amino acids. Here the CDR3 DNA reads TGTGCCAGCAGTGGTCAGGGCAATTCACCCCTCCACTTT. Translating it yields CASSGQGNSPLHF.

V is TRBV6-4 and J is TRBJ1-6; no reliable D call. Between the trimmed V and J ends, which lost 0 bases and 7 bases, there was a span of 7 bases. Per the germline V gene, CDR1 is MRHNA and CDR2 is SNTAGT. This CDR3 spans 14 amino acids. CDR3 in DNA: TGTGCCAGCAGTGACTCTATTGGAAATTCACCCCTCCACTTT. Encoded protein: CASSDSIGNSPLHF.

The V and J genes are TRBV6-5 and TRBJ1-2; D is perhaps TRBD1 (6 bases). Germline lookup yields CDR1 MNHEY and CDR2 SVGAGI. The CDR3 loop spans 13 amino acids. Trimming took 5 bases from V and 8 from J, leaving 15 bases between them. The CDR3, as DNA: TGTGCCAGCAGTCGGACGGGGGCAGGGGGCTACACCTTC. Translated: CASSRTGAGGYTF.

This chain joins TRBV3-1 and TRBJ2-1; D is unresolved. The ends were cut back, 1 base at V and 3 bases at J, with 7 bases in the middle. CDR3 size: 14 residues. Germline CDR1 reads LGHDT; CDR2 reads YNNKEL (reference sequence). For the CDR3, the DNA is TGTGCCAGCAGCCAAGCTGTGAACTACAATGAGCAGTTCTTC. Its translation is CASSQAVNYNEQFF.

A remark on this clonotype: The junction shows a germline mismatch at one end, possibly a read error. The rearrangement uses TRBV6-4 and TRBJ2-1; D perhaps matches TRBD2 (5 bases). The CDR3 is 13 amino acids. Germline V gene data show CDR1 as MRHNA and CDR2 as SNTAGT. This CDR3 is CANSDSGRGEQFF. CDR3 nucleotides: TGTGCCAACAGTGACTCAGGCCGGGGTGAGCAGTTCTTC.

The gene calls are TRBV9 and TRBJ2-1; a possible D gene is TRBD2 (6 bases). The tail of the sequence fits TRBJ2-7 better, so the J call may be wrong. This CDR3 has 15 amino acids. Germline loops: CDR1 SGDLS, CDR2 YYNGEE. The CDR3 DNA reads TGTGCCAGCAGCTTCCGGGACTCCAACTACAATGAGCAGTACTTC. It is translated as CASSFRDSNYNEQYF.

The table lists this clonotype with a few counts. The CDR3, as DNA: TGTGCCAGCAGCTTTATCCTGCGAAACTCCTACGAGCAGTACTTC. This encodes CASSFILRNSYEQYF. The V gene is TRBV5-5, the J gene TRBJ2-7; D is undetermined. The V end was cut by 2 bases, the J end by 0 bases, with 12 bases between. The CDR3 is made up of 15 amino acids. Germline assignment: CDR1 SGHKS and CDR2 YYEKEE (reference sequence).

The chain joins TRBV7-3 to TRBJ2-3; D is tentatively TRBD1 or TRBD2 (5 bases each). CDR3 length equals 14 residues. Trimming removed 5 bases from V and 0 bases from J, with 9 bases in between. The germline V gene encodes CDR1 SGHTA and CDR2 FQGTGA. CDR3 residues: CASSIWGSTDTQYF. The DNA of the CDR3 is TGTGCCAGCAGCATCTGGGGGAGCACAGATACGCAGTATTTT.

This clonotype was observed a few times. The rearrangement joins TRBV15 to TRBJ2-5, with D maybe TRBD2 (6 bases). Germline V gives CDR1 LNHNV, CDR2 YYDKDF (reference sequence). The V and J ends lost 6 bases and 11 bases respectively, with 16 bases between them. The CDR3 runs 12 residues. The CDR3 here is CATSLSGQHQYF. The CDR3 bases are TGTGCCACCAGTCTCAGCGGGCAACATCAGTACTTC. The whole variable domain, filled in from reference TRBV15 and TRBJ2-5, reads DAMVIQNPRYQVTQFGKPVTLSCSQTLNHNVMYWYQQKSSQAPKLLFHYYDKDFNNEADTPDNFQSRRPNTSFCFLDIRSPGLGDTAMYLCATSLSGQHQYFGPGTRLLVL.

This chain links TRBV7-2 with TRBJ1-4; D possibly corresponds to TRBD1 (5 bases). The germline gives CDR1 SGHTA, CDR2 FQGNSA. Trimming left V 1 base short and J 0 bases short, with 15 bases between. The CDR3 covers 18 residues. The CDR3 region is CASSLDPQDATTNEKLFF. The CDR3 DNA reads TGTGCCAGCAGCTTAGATCCACAGGACGCTACAACTAATGAAAAACTGTTTTTT.

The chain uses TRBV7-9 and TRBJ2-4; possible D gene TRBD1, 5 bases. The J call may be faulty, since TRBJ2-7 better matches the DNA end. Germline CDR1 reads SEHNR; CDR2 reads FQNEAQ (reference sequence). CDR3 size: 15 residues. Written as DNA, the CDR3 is TGTGCCAGCAGCTTAGGTCAGGGTCTAGGCCACGAGCAGTACTTC. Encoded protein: CASSLGQGLGHEQYF.

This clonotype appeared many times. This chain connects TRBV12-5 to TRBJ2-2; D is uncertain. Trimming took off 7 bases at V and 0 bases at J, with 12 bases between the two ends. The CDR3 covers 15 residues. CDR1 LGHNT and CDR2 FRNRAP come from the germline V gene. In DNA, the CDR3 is TGTGCTAGTGTCTTAGACCCTACGAACACCGGGGAGCTGTTTTTT. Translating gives CASVLDPTNTGELFF. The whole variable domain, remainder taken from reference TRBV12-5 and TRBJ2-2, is DARVTQTPRHKVTEMGQEVTMRCQPILGHNTVFWYRQTMMQGLELLAYFRNRAPLDDSGMPKDRFSAEMPDATLATLKIQPSEPRDSAVYFCASVLDPTNTGELFFGEGSRLTVL.

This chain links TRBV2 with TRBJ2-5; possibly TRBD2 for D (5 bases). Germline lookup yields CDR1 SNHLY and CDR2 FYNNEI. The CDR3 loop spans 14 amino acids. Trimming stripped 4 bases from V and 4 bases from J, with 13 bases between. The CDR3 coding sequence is TGTGCCAGCAGTGGGACCCAGGCGGGAGAGACCCAGTACTTC. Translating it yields CASSGTQAGETQYF.

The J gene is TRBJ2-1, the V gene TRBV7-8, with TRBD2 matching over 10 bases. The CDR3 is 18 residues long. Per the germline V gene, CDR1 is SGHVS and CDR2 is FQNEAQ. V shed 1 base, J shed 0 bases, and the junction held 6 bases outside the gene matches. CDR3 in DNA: TGTGCCAGCAGCTTAGAGGGACTAGCGCGGAGCTCCTACAATGAGCAGTTCTTC. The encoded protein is CASSLEGLARSSYNEQFF. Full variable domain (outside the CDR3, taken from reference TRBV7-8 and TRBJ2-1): GAGVSQSPRYKVAKRGQDVALRCDPISGHVSLFWYQQALGQGPEFLTYFQNEAQLDKSGLPSDRFFAERPEGSVSTLKIQRTQQEDSAVYLCASSLEGLARSSYNEQFFGPGTRLTVL.

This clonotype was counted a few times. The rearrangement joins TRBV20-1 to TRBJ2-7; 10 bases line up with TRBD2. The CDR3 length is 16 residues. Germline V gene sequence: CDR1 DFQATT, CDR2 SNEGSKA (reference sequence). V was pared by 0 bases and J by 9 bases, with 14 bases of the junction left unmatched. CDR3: CSARDLTKGTSAGQYF. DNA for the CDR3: TGCAGTGCTAGAGACCTGACTAAGGGGACTAGCGCGGGGCAGTACTTC.

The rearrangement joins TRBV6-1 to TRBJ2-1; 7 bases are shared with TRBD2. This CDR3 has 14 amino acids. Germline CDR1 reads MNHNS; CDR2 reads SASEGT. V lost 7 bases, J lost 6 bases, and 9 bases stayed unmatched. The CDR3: CASTPAGRRNEQFF. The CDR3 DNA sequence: TGTGCCAGCACCCCAGCGGGACGTCGCAATGAGCAGTTCTTC.

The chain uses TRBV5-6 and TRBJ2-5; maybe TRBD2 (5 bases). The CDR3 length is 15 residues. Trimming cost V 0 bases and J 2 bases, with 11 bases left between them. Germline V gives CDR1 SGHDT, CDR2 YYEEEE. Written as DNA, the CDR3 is TGTGCCAGCAGCTTGGTCAGTGGGGAGCAAGAGACCCAGTACTTC. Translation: CASSLVSGEQETQYF.

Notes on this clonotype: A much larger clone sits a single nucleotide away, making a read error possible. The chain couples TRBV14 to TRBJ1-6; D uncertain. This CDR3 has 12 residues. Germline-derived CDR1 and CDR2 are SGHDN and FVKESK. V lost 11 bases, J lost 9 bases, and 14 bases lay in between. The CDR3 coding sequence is TGTGCCCGCGGCCTATCTGCTTCACCCCTCCACTTT. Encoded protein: CARGLSASPLHF.

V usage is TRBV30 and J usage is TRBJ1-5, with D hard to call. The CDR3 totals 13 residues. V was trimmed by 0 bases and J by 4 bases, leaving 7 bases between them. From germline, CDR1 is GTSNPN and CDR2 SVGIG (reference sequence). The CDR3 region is CAWSVAGNQPQHF. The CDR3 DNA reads TGTGCCTGGAGTGTGGCGGGGAATCAGCCCCAGCATTTT.

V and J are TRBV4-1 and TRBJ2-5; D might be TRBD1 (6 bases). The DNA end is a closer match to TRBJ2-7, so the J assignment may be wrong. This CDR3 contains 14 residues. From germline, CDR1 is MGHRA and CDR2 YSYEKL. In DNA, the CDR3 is TGCGCCAGCAGCCAAGCGGGGACACCTCGCGAGCAGTACTTC. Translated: CASSQAGTPREQYF.

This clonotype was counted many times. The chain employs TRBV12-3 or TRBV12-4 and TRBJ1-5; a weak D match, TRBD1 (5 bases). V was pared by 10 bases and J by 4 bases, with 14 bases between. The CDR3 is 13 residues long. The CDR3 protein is CATRGQPNQPQHF. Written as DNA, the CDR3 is TGTGCCACCCGTGGACAACCGAATCAGCCCCAGCATTTT.

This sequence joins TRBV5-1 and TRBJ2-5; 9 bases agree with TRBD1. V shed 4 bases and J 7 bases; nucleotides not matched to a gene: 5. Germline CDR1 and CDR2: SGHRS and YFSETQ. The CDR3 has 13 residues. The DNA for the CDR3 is TGCGCCAGCAGCGCCGGGACAGGGAGGACCCAGTACTTC. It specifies CASSAGTGRTQYF.